Listed here are 21 T cell receptor beta chains from one sample, sequenced in a study of low-dose radiotherapy and immunotherapy resistance in tumors. Covering alpha and beta chains, TRAV- and TRBV-specific primers were used for the first-strand cDNA. With a V-primer adapter and a constant-region primer, TCRs were amplified for roughly 18 PCR cycles. TCRdb reanalysed the reads using MiXCR and keeps one entry per CDR3 protein. The table shows tens of thousands of distinct CDR3 sequences, with 9% to 9.5% occurring only once. Time point defined: before trial treatment. This material consisted of PBMCs, taken before treatment. These receptors were obtained from a male donor with prostate cancer.

This clonotype was observed at least ten times. This rearrangement joins TRBV20-1 to TRBJ2-3; no reliable D call. The V end lost 4 bases, the J end lost 0 bases, and 11 bases lay between the germline ends. Germline CDR1 DFQATT, CDR2 SNEGSKA (reference sequence). This CDR3 is 14 amino acids long. This chain's CDR3 is CSAKPLLSTDTQYF. The CDR3 region has the DNA TGCAGTGCTAAGCCGCTACTGAGCACAGATACGCAGTATTTT.

This clonotype showed up many times. The chain uses TRBV11-3 and TRBJ2-1; D not certain. The CDR3 has 15 amino acids. V was shortened by 2 bases and J by 0 bases, with 8 bases between the two germline ends. Germline values: CDR1 SGHNT, CDR2 YENEEA. The CDR3 is CASSLKVSSYNEQFF. In DNA form, the CDR3 reads TGTGCCAGCAGCTTAAAGGTGAGCTCCTACAATGAGCAGTTCTTC.

Many counts were recorded for this clonotype. The chain combines TRBV2 with TRBJ2-2, with a tentative D call TRBD2 (6 bases). Trimming shortened V by 5 bases and J by 4 bases, and 23 bases separated the two germline ends. This CDR3 is built from 18 residues. CDR1 is SNHLY and CDR2 is FYNNEI in the germline V gene. Written as DNA, the CDR3 is TGTGCCAGCAGTCACCCCTGGGATAGCGGTTATAGCACCGGGGAGCTGTTTTTT. Amino acids: CASSHPWDSGYSTGELFF.

This clonotype was seen ten or more times. The rearrangement links TRBV6-2 or TRBV6-3 to TRBJ2-7, with TRBD1 as a possible D gene (5 bases). The CDR3 loop spans 12 amino acids. Trimming took 7 bases from V and 5 from J, leaving 12 bases between them. Germline V CDR1 and CDR2: MNHEY, SVGEGT. This CDR3 reads CASTARANEQYF. The CDR3 nucleotides read TGTGCCAGCACGGCCAGGGCAAACGAGCAGTACTTC.

This clonotype was counted at least ten times. The chain recombines TRBV28 with TRBJ2-7; D may match TRBD1 or TRBD2 (5 bases each). Per the germline V gene, CDR1 is MDHEN and CDR2 is SYDVKM. The CDR3 length is 16 residues. Deletions cut 3 bases from V and 2 bases from J, with 17 bases between. The CDR3 DNA sequence: TGTGCCAGCAGTTTCTACGGGACGCTGAGAACCTACGAGCAGTACTTC. It is translated as CASSFYGTLRTYEQYF. The full variable domain, with the rest looked up from reference TRBV28 and TRBJ2-7, is DVKVTQSSRYLVKRTGEKVFLECVQDMDHENMFWYRQDPGLGLRLIYFSYDVKMKEKGDIPEGYSVSREKKERFSLILESASTNQTSMYLCASSFYGTLRTYEQYFGPGTRLTVT.

Concerning this clonotype itself: One base separates it from a far larger clone, so it is likely a read error. The chain has TRBV3-1 and TRBJ2-7; 9 bases line up with TRBD2. Germline-derived CDR1 and CDR2 are LGHDT and YNNKEL (reference sequence). Trimming cost V 1 base and J 7 bases; bases outside gene matches: 20. The CDR3 is 19 residues long. Here the CDR3 DNA reads TGTGCCAGCAGCCAAGTAACCCCTGGACTAGCGAGCTCCTACAATGAGCAGTACTTC. As protein: CASSQVTPGLASSYNEQYF.

This clonotype was seen at least ten times. The genes are TRBV20-1 and TRBJ1-4; TRBD1 aligns across 9 bases. Trimming took 0 bases from V and 10 from J; bases not matched to a gene: 9. The CDR3 contains 15 residues. Germline values: CDR1 DFQATT, CDR2 SNEGSKA (reference sequence). CDR3 amino acids: CSARDRQGDPGKLFF. The CDR3 DNA follows: TGCAGTGCTAGAGATCGACAGGGGGATCCGGGAAAACTGTTTTTT.

This clonotype was counted at least ten times. V and J are TRBV28 and TRBJ1-1; possible D gene TRBD1, 6 bases. Trimming removed 10 bases from V and 2 bases from J, with 20 bases in between. The CDR3 has 15 amino acids. Per the germline V gene, CDR1 is MDHEN and CDR2 is SYDVKM. CDR3 residues: CATRGDEPKNTEAFF. As DNA, the CDR3 is TGTGCCACCAGGGGCGACGAGCCAAAAAACACTGAAGCTTTCTTT.

This clonotype showed up many times. This chain's CDR3 is CASSPVGQPQHF. The DNA for the CDR3 is TGTGCCAGCAGTCCCGTCGGGCAGCCCCAGCATTTT. The rearrangement links TRBV12-3 or TRBV12-4 to TRBJ1-5, with D hard to call. The CDR3 consists of 12 residues. V was trimmed by 5 bases and J by 7 bases, leaving 9 bases between them.

This clonotype was observed many times. The chain is built from TRBV7-8 and TRBJ2-2; D gene unclear. The CDR3 consists of 16 residues. V gave up 3 bases and J gave up 1 base, with 12 bases separating them. Germline V lookup: CDR1 SGHVS, CDR2 FQNEAQ. In DNA, the CDR3 is TGTGCCAGCAGCTTGTCGGCCAGGAAGAACACCGGGGAGCTGTTTTTT. Encoded protein: CASSLSARKNTGELFF.

This clonotype occurred many times. V gene TRBV7-2 combines with J gene TRBJ2-1, with 9 bases lining up with TRBD2. CDR3 length: 19 amino acids. The V gene end was trimmed by 5 bases and the J gene end by 1 base; junction bases not matched to a gene: 15. Germline lookup yields CDR1 SGHTA and CDR2 FQGNSA. The DNA for the CDR3 is TGTGCCAGCAGCATAAGAGGGACTAGCAGCAGGGAGTCCTACAATGAGCAGTTCTTC. Translating it yields CASSIRGTSSRESYNEQFF.

This clonotype was counted ten times or more. J is TRBJ2-3 and V is TRBV11-2; D is unclear. This CDR3 has 12 amino acids. Between the trimmed V and J ends, which lost 5 bases and 5 bases, there was a span of 8 bases. Germline-derived CDR1 and CDR2 are SGHAT and FQNNGV. CDR3 DNA sequence: TGTGCCAGCAGCCCCACGGGAGATACGCAGTATTTT. Protein product: CASSPTGDTQYF.

This clonotype came up many times. The V gene is TRBV4-1, the J gene TRBJ2-5; 16 nucleotides agree with TRBD2. Unmatched junction bases numbered 5, after V lost 1 base and J lost 3 bases. CDR3 length: 18 residues. Germline lookup yields CDR1 MGHRA and CDR2 YSYEKL. CDR3 residues: CASSQAGLAGGPKETQYF. The CDR3 nucleotides read TGCGCCAGCAGCCAAGCGGGACTAGCGGGAGGGCCTAAAGAGACCCAGTACTTC.

This clonotype was counted many times. V and J are TRBV28 and TRBJ1-5; TRBD1 agrees at 9 bases. The germline V gene has CDR1 MDHEN and CDR2 SYDVKM. The ends lost 4 bases at V and 5 bases at J; junction bases unmatched: 3. The CDR3 is 14 residues long. In DNA, the CDR3 is TGTGCCAGCAGTTCCAGGACAGGGGATCAGCCCCAGCATTTT. Translating gives CASSSRTGDQPQHF.

Many counts were recorded for this clonotype. The chain links TRBV20-1 to TRBJ2-7; 9 bases align to TRBD1. Germline CDR1 is DFQATT and CDR2 is SNEGSKA (reference sequence). J lost 7 bases, V lost 4 bases, and 11 bases had no gene match. The CDR3 has 14 amino acids. DNA for the CDR3: TGCAGTGCTACTGTGGGACAGGGTGATGGAGAGCAGTACTTC. This translates into CSATVGQGDGEQYF.

This clonotype has at least ten counts. This chain connects TRBV5-1 to TRBJ2-7; 9 bases are a match to TRBD2. The CDR3 has 14 residues. CDR1 SGHRS and CDR2 YFSETQ come from the germline V gene. J gave up 2 bases and V 3 bases, and 3 bases lay outside the gene matches. In DNA form, the CDR3 reads TGCGCCAGCAGCTCGACTAGCGGAGCCTACGAGCAGTACTTC. Its protein product is CASSSTSGAYEQYF.

This clonotype has ten or more counts. V and J are TRBV29-1 and TRBJ2-1; 14 bases are a match to TRBD2. The germline V gene has CDR1 SQVTM and CDR2 ANQGSEA. This CDR3 has 14 residues. Trimming removed 6 bases from V and 8 bases from J; junction bases left unmatched: 6. Written as DNA, the CDR3 is TGCAGCGTCGACGGACTAGCGGGAGGCGATGAGCAGTTCTTC. Translation: CSVDGLAGGDEQFF.

This clonotype occurred many times. V usage is TRBV4-3 and J usage is TRBJ1-6; the D is unclear. V was pared by 0 bases and J by 9 bases, with 12 bases between. CDR1 LGHNA and CDR2 YSLEER come from the germline V gene. The CDR3 is 15 amino acids. CDR3 loop: CASSQDPLVISPLHF. In nucleotides, the CDR3 is TGCGCCAGCAGCCAAGATCCCCTCGTGATTTCACCCCTCCACTTT.

The sample holds many counts of this clonotype. The chain links TRBV29-1 to TRBJ1-1; D is undetermined. Looked up from germline, CDR1 is SQVTM and CDR2 is ANQGSEA. There are 12 residues in the CDR3. The V gene lost 5 bases and the J gene lost 0 bases, with 7 bases spanning the gap. In DNA, the CDR3 is TGCAGCGTTCATCACCTGAACACTGAAGCTTTCTTT. Translated: CSVHHLNTEAFF.

This clonotype has ten or more counts. The chain carries TRBV7-2 and TRBJ1-5; D ambiguous. Between the trimmed V and J ends, which lost 5 bases and 5 bases, there was a span of 10 bases. The CDR3 consists of 13 residues. In germline, CDR1 is SGHTA, CDR2 FQGNSA. The CDR3 spells CASSPEADQPQHF. The DNA of the CDR3 is TGTGCCAGCAGCCCAGAGGCCGATCAGCCCCAGCATTTT.

In this sample, this clonotype turned up many times. The chain carries TRBV10-3 and TRBJ2-2; 11 bases are a match to TRBD1. Germline V lookup: CDR1 ENHRY, CDR2 SYGVKD. J gave up 4 bases and V 4 bases, and 2 bases lay outside the gene matches. The CDR3 runs to 15 residues. The CDR3 here is CAISGDRGTTGELFF. The CDR3 region has the DNA TGTGCCATCAGTGGGGACAGGGGGACCACCGGGGAGCTGTTTTTT.